The 32 T cell receptor beta chains presented below share a single source sample, sequenced in a study of T cell repertoires in cytomegalovirus infection. MiXCR was run by TCRdb on the reads, yielding one entry per CDR3 protein. The sample lists 210,000 or so distinct CDR3 sequences; around 6.2% were seen once. Sequenced material: PBMCs. These receptors were collected from a human donor in good health (CMV status not recorded). Some clones in this sample may be carry-over from other donors' samples.

This clonotype was detected many times. The J gene is TRBJ1-1, the V gene TRBV19, with unresolved D. V gave up 6 bases and J gave up 1 base, with 12 bases separating them. Germline-derived CDR1 and CDR2 are LNHDA and SQIVND (reference sequence). The CDR3 extends over 14 amino acids. For the CDR3, the DNA is TGTGCCAGTAGCACCCCCCCGGGGAACACTGAAGCTTTCTTT. This translates into CASSTPPGNTEAFF.

This clonotype was detected ten times or more. The chain employs TRBV19 and TRBJ2-5, with D hard to call. CDR3 size: 14 residues. V dropped 3 bases and J dropped 3 bases, with 11 bases sitting between them. Germline V gene sequence: CDR1 LNHDA, CDR2 SQIVND (reference sequence). The CDR3 DNA sequence: TGTGCCAGTAGTATCGTTATGCGCGAAGAGACCCAGTACTTC. Amino acid sequence: CASSIVMREETQYF. Combining the CDR3 with reference TRBV19 and TRBJ2-5 gives the whole variable domain DGGITQSPKYLFRKEGQNVTLSCEQNLNHDAMYWYRQDPGQGLRLIYYSQIVNDFQKGDIAEGYSVSREKKESFPLTVTSAQKNPTAFYLCASSIVMREETQYFGPGTRLLVL.

Comments on this clonotype: A much larger clonotype is one base distant, so this may be a read error. The rearrangement uses TRBV20-1 and TRBJ2-3, with 10 bases matching TRBD2. CDR3 length equals 17 residues. The germline CDR1 and CDR2 sequences are DFQATT and SNEGSKA (reference sequence). The CDR3 sequence: CSVRDRASGGSTDTQYF. Here the CDR3 DNA reads TGCAGTGTTAGAGATCGGGCTAGCGGGGGATCCACAGATACGCAGTATTTT.

This clonotype was observed many times. The CDR3 region has the DNA TGCAGTGGGGCCAGGGCGAGCTCCTACGAGCAGTACTTC. Translated, it gives CSGARASSYEQYF. This chain joins TRBV20-1 and TRBJ2-7; weak D call: TRBD1 (5 bases). This CDR3 comprises 13 residues. The V gene's germline CDR1 is DFQATT and CDR2 SNEGSKA (reference sequence). V was cut by 7 bases and J by 0 bases, with 13 bases left in between.

This clonotype was detected ten times or more. The chain recombines TRBV28 with TRBJ1-5; D might be TRBD1 (5 bases). Germline V gene lookup returns CDR1 MDHEN and CDR2 SYDVKM. V lost 7 bases to trimming and J lost 2 bases, with 15 bases between them. CDR3 length: 15 amino acids. As DNA, the CDR3 is TGTGCCAGCAACGGACACGGCGTCGGCAATCAGCCCCAGCATTTT. Amino acid sequence: CASNGHGVGNQPQHF.

This clonotype occurred many times. V gene TRBV20-1 combines with J gene TRBJ1-2; D call uncertain. Germline loops: CDR1 DFQATT, CDR2 SNEGSKA (reference sequence). This CDR3 has 14 residues. V shed 5 bases and J shed 4 bases, with 17 bases lying between them. The CDR3 coding sequence is TGCAGTGCTCCCCCCGGGATTGTCGTCTATGGCTACACCTTC. It specifies CSAPPGIVVYGYTF.

This chain joins TRBV20-1 and TRBJ1-1; D is perhaps TRBD1 (6 bases). CDR3 length equals 15 residues. V was cut by 0 bases and J by 3 bases, with 14 bases left in between. Germline-derived CDR1 and CDR2 are DFQATT and SNEGSKA (reference sequence). The CDR3 region has the DNA TGCAGTGCTAGAGATCGAACAGGGTGGGACACTGAAGCTTTCTTT. This gives the protein CSARDRTGWDTEAFF.

This clonotype was recorded at least ten times. The V gene is TRBV11-1, the J gene TRBJ1-1; D ambiguous. Trimming took 1 base from V and 0 from J, leaving 6 bases between them. The CDR3 spans 14 residues. Germline V gene lookup returns CDR1 SGHAT and CDR2 FQDESV (reference sequence). The DNA for the CDR3 is TGTGCCAGCAGCTTAGAATACATGAACACTGAAGCTTTCTTT. It codes for CASSLEYMNTEAFF.

The chain has TRBV29-1 and TRBJ1-2; a possible D gene is TRBD1 (6 bases). Deletions cut 4 bases from V and 7 bases from J, with 10 bases between. Germline V gene data show CDR1 as SQVTM and CDR2 as ANQGSEA. There are 11 residues in the CDR3. Here the CDR3 DNA reads TGCAGCGTTGTACGGGGGCTTGGCTACACCTTC. Translation gives CSVVRGLGYTF. Full variable domain (missing parts from reference TRBV29-1 and TRBJ1-2): SAVISQKPSRDICQRGTSLTIQCQVDSQVTMMFWYRQQPGQSLTLIATANQGSEATYESGFVIDKFPISRPNLTFSTLTVSNMSPEDSSIYLCSVVRGLGYTFGSGTRLTVV.

This clonotype was detected a few times. The chain is built from TRBV20-1 and TRBJ2-5; 9 nucleotides align to TRBD1. The V and J ends lost 2 bases and 4 bases, in that order; junction bases with no gene match: 17. Germline CDR1 and CDR2: DFQATT and SNEGSKA (reference sequence). The CDR3 extends over 18 amino acids. The DNA for the CDR3 is TGCAGTGCTAGACGTATGACAGGGGGGGGGCCAAGAAGAGAGACCCAGTACTTC. Its translation: CSARRMTGGGPRRETQYF.

This clonotype has a count of ten or more. V usage is TRBV5-1 and J usage is TRBJ2-3, with 8 positions matching TRBD2. V lost 0 bases, J lost 5 bases, and 8 bases stayed unmatched. Looked up from germline, CDR1 is SGHRS and CDR2 is YFSETQ. The CDR3 runs to 16 residues. Here the CDR3 DNA reads TGCGCCAGCAGCTTGGCCGGCCGGGCGGGGGGAGATACGCAGTATTTT. This codes for CASSLAGRAGGDTQYF.

V gene TRBV12-5 combines with J gene TRBJ1-5; the D is unclear. Trimming removed 2 bases from V and 0 bases from J, with 17 bases in between. CDR1 and CDR2 from the germline V gene are LGHNT and FRNRAP. The CDR3 length is 18 residues. The CDR3 region has the DNA TGTGCTAGTGGTTTGACGACGGACGGATACCTTAGCAATCAGCCCCAGCATTTT. Encoded protein: CASGLTTDGYLSNQPQHF.

Many counts were recorded for this clonotype. This rearrangement joins TRBV12-3 or TRBV12-4 to TRBJ2-2; D is ambiguous. The CDR3 has 14 residues. Trimming stripped 3 bases from V and 3 bases from J, with 8 bases between. This CDR3 reads CASSFAAHTGELFF. CDR3 in DNA: TGTGCCAGCAGTTTCGCGGCTCACACCGGGGAGCTGTTTTTT.

This clonotype was seen ten or more times. V gene TRBV7-2 combines with J gene TRBJ1-1; D possibly corresponds to TRBD1 (5 bases). Germline CDR1 reads SGHTA; CDR2 reads FQGNSA. Deletions cut 2 bases from V and 7 bases from J, with 11 bases between. The CDR3 runs 13 residues. The CDR3 DNA is TGTGCCAGCAGCTTACGAGGGGCGGGTGAAGCTTTCTTT. Amino acids: CASSLRGAGEAFF. The full variable domain, with the rest looked up from reference TRBV7-2 and TRBJ1-1, is GAGVSQSPSNKVTEKGKDVELRCDPISGHTALYWYRQSLGQGLEFLIYFQGNSAPDKSGLPSDRFSAERTGGSVSTLTIQRTQQEDSAVYLCASSLRGAGEAFFGQGTRLTVV.

This clonotype has ten or more counts. Relative to the germline gene, one junction end is altered; a read error may explain this. The chain couples TRBV12-3 or TRBV12-4 to TRBJ1-2; perhaps TRBD1 as D (5 bases). The CDR3 contains 12 residues. The CDR3 bases are TGTGCCATCATAACTACATCAGGGAGCCCATTATTC. Protein: CAIITTSGSPLF.

This clonotype was seen at least ten times. The chain employs TRBV11-2 and TRBJ1-2; 8 bases match TRBD1. CDR1 and CDR2 (germline): SGHAT, FQNNGV. The CDR3 has 15 amino acids. Losses at the gene ends were 5 bases for V and 9 bases for J; bases not matched to a gene: 14. CDR3 residues: CASSPNPGQGNRYTF. Here the CDR3 DNA reads TGTGCCAGCAGCCCTAATCCCGGACAGGGCAATCGCTACACCTTC.

This clonotype was detected ten times or more. The rearrangement uses TRBV7-7 and TRBJ2-5; the D gene is possibly TRBD2 (5 bases). CDR3 size: 15 residues. CDR1 and CDR2 (germline): SSHAT, FNYEAQ (reference sequence). Between the trimmed V and J ends, which lost 5 bases and 1 base, there was a span of 14 bases. In nucleotides, the CDR3 is TGTGCCAGCAGCCTTCGGGAACAGATCCAAGAGACCCAGTACTTC. The encoded protein is CASSLREQIQETQYF.

This clonotype was found many times. This chain connects TRBV19 to TRBJ2-2; D unresolved. Germline lookup yields CDR1 LNHDA and CDR2 SQIVND (reference sequence). Between the trimmed V and J ends, which lost 8 bases and 1 base, there was a span of 17 bases. The CDR3 covers 16 residues. The CDR3 coding sequence is TGTGCCAGTCGACGAGACTCCCTGAAGAACACCGGGGAGCTGTTTTTT. This translates into CASRRDSLKNTGELFF.

This clonotype came up many times. V gene TRBV2 combines with J gene TRBJ2-5; D might be TRBD1 (5 bases). Trimming removed 6 bases at V and 1 base at J, with 12 bases between. The length of the CDR3 is 14 residues. CDR1 and CDR2 (germline): SNHLY, FYNNEI. CDR3 coding DNA: TGTGCCAGCAGGGTTGACAGTTTCCAAGAGACCCAGTACTTC. Its translation is CASRVDSFQETQYF.

This clonotype was observed many times. The chain couples TRBV7-9 to TRBJ2-3; D is undetermined. V was clipped by 3 bases and J by 1 base, with 8 bases between them. Germline CDR1 and CDR2: SEHNR and FQNEAQ (reference sequence). The CDR3 spans 14 residues. CDR3 loop: CASSLRSGTDTQYF. The CDR3 nucleotides read TGTGCCAGCAGCTTGAGAAGCGGCACAGATACGCAGTATTTT.

This clonotype was seen repeatedly, ten times or more. The rearrangement links TRBV6-2 or TRBV6-3 to TRBJ2-2, with D perhaps assigned TRBD1 or TRBD2 (5 bases each). Trimming removed 4 bases from V and 2 bases from J, with 17 bases in between. The CDR3 is 17 residues long. CDR1 MNHEY and CDR2 SVGEGT come from the germline V gene. CDR3 sequence reads: CASSSGPIMPNTGELFF. CDR3 in DNA: TGTGCCAGCAGTTCGGGACCAATTATGCCCAACACCGGGGAGCTGTTTTTT.

In its sample, this clonotype was seen many times. The chain carries TRBV20-1 and TRBJ2-7; 7 bases align to TRBD1. The length of the CDR3 is 16 residues. Trimming at V came to 2 bases and at J to 1 base, leaving 11 bases not matched to a gene. Germline V lookup: CDR1 DFQATT, CDR2 SNEGSKA (reference sequence). CDR3 nucleotides: TGCAGTGCTAGAAAGATCGGGCAGGGGGAATCCTACGAGCAGTACTTC. It translates to CSARKIGQGESYEQYF.

This clonotype was detected many times. V is TRBV5-4 and J is TRBJ2-2; TRBD1 aligns across 9 bases. V gave up 4 bases and J gave up 7 bases; unmatched junction bases: 5. Germline V gives CDR1 SGHNT, CDR2 YYREEE (reference sequence). This CDR3 has 14 amino acids. The DNA for the CDR3 is TGTGCCAGCAGCAAGGACAGGGGCGGCGGGGAGCTGTTTTTT. It yields the protein CASSKDRGGGELFF.

This clonotype was detected ten times or more. The V gene is TRBV6-1, the J gene TRBJ1-1, with TRBD1 matching 9 bases. Trimming at V came to 2 bases and at J to 9 bases, leaving 1 base not matched to a gene. Looked up from germline, CDR1 is MNHNS and CDR2 is SASEGT. This CDR3 contains 12 residues. CDR3 in DNA: TGTGCCAGCAGTGAAAACAGGGGGCAAGCTTTCTTT. Translation gives CASSENRGQAFF.

There are many counts of this clonotype. This sequence joins TRBV28 and TRBJ2-6, with 7 nucleotides matching TRBD2. Trimming removed 3 bases from V and 13 bases from J; junction bases left unmatched: 9. The germline gives CDR1 MDHEN, CDR2 SYDVKM. The CDR3 runs 14 residues. The CDR3 region has the DNA TGTGCCAGCAGTTTTATAGGGAGGGAGAATGTCCTGACTTTC. Amino acids: CASSFIGRENVLTF.

The table lists this clonotype with a few counts. The CDR3 DNA sequence: TGTGCCAGCAGTTACTCGCCGGGGCCACATACAATACGGTACTTC. This sequence encodes CASSYSPGPHTIRYF. The chain has TRBV6-5 and TRBJ2-7; the D gene could be TRBD1 or TRBD2 (5 bases each). There are 15 residues in the CDR3. CDR1 MNHEY and CDR2 SVGAGI come from the germline V gene. V shed 0 bases and J shed 12 bases, with 21 bases lying between them.

Many counts were recorded for this clonotype. The V call is TRBV29-1, the J call TRBJ2-2; TRBD1 agrees at 7 bases. Germline V gives CDR1 SQVTM, CDR2 ANQGSEA. J gave up 5 bases and V 2 bases, and 5 bases lay outside the gene matches. The CDR3 extends over 14 amino acids. CDR3 amino acids: CSVERATGTGELFF. The CDR3, as DNA: TGCAGCGTTGAAAGGGCGACAGGGACCGGGGAGCTGTTTTTT.

The chain carries TRBV19 and TRBJ1-2; D not resolved. Per the germline V gene, CDR1 is LNHDA and CDR2 is SQIVND (reference sequence). The CDR3 spans 16 residues. Trimming cost V 1 base and J 3 bases, with 15 bases left between them. DNA for the CDR3: TGTGCCAGTAGTATAGCCCGGCGAGGATCACACTATGGCTACACCTTC. Translating gives CASSIARRGSHYGYTF.

In its sample, this clonotype was seen many times. J is TRBJ2-1 and V is TRBV9; 7 bases agree with TRBD1. This CDR3 has 17 residues. Germline V gene lookup returns CDR1 SGDLS and CDR2 YYNGEE. J lost 2 bases, V lost 0 bases, and 8 bases had no gene match. The CDR3 spells CASSVEGGRGTYNEQFF. In DNA, the CDR3 is TGTGCCAGCAGCGTAGAAGGAGGCAGGGGGACCTACAATGAGCAGTTCTTC.

There are many counts of this clonotype. The V call is TRBV29-1, the J call TRBJ2-7, with 10 positions matching TRBD1. Germline CDR1 and CDR2: SQVTM and ANQGSEA. CDR3 length: 16 amino acids. The V segment lost 3 bases and the J segment 1 base; nucleotides outside the gene matches: 9. The CDR3 DNA reads TGCAGCGTTGATTTGGACAGGGGGATTAATTCCTACGAGCAGTACTTC. Protein: CSVDLDRGINSYEQYF.

This clonotype was counted ten times or more. The chain employs TRBV29-1 and TRBJ2-5, with 8 positions matching TRBD1. V gave up 0 bases and J gave up 2 bases; unmatched junction bases: 2. In germline, CDR1 is SQVTM, CDR2 ANQGSEA. This CDR3 region has 14 residues. CDR3 nucleotide sequence: TGCAGCGTTGAAGATAGGACAGGGCAAGAGACCCAGTACTTC. The encoded protein is CSVEDRTGQETQYF.

This clonotype was seen many times. The chain couples TRBV2 to TRBJ1-1, with D hard to call. This CDR3 contains 13 residues. CDR1 is SNHLY, CDR2 FYNNEI, per germline. V shed 7 bases and J shed 4 bases, with 13 bases lying between them. The CDR3 region has the DNA TGTGCCAGCATAGGGATGACCGGCACTGAAGCTTTCTTT. It translates to CASIGMTGTEAFF. The whole variable domain, filled in from reference TRBV2 and TRBJ1-1, reads EPEVTQTPSHQVTQMGQEVILRCVPISNHLYFYWYRQILGQKVEFLVSFYNNEISEKSEIFDDQFSVERPDGSNFTLKIRSTKLEDSAMYFCASIGMTGTEAFFGQGTRLTVV.